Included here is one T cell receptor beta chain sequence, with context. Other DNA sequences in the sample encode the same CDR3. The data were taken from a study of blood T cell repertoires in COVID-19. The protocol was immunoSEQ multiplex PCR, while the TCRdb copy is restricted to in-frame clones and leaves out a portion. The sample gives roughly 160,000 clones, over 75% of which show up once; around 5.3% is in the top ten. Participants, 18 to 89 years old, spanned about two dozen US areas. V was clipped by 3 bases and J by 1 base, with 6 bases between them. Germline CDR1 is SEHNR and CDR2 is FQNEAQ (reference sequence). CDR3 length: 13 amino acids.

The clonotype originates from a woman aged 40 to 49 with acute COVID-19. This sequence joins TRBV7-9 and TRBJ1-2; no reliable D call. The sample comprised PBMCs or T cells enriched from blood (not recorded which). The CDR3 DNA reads TGTGCCAGCAGCTTTGGCAGTAACTATGGCTACACCTTC. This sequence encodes CASSFGSNYGYTF. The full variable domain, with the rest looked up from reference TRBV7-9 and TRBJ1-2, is DTGVSQNPRHKITKRGQNVTFRCDPISEHNRLYWYRQTLGQGPEFLTYFQNEAQLEKSRLLSDRFSAERPKGSFSTLEIQRTEQGDSAMYLCASSFGSNYGYTFGSGTRLTVV.